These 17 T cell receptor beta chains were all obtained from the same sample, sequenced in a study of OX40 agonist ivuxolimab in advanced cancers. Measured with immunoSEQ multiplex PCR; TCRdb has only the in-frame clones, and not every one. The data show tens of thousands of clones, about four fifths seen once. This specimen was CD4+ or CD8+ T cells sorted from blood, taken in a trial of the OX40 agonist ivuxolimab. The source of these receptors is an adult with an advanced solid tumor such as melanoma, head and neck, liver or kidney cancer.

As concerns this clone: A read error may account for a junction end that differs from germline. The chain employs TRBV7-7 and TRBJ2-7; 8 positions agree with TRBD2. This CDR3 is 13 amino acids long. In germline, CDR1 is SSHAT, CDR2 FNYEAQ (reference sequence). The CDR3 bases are TGTGCTAGCAGTTCACGGGAGGGCCGCGAGCAGTACTTC. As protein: CASSSREGREQYF.

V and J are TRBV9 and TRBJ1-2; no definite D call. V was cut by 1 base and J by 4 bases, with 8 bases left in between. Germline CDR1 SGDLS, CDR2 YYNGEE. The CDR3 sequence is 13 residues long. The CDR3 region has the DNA TGTGCCAGCAGCGTAACAGACGGCTATGGCTACACCTTC. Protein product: CASSVTDGYGYTF.

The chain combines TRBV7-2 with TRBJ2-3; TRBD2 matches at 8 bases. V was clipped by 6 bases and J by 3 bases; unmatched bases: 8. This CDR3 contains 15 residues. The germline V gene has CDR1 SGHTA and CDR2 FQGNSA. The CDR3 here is CASRLSGGPTDTQYF. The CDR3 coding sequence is TGTGCCAGCAGACTTTCGGGGGGGCCGACAGATACGCAGTATTTT.

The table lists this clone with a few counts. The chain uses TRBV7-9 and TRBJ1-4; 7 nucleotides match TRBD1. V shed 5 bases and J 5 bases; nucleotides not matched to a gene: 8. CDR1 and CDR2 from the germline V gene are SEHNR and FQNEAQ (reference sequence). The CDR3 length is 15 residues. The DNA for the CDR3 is TGTGCCAGCAGCACCCACAGGGGAATCAATGAAAAACTGTTTTTT. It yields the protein CASSTHRGINEKLFF.

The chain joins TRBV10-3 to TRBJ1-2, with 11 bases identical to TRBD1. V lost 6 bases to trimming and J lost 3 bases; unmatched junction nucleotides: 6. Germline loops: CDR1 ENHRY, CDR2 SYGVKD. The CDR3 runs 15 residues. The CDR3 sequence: CAIRAGTGGDYGYTF. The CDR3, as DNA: TGTGCCATCAGGGCCGGGACAGGGGGGGACTATGGCTACACCTTC.

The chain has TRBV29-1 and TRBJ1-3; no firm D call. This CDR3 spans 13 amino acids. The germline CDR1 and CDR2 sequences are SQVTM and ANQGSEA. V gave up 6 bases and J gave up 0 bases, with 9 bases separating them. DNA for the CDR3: TGCAGCGTCCGACCGAGCTCTGGAAACACCATATATTTT. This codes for CSVRPSSGNTIYF. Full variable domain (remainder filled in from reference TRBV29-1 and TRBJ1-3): SAVISQKPSRDICQRGTSLTIQCQVDSQVTMMFWYRQQPGQSLTLIATANQGSEATYESGFVIDKFPISRPNLTFSTLTVSNMSPEDSSIYLCSVRPSSGNTIYFGEGSWLTVV.

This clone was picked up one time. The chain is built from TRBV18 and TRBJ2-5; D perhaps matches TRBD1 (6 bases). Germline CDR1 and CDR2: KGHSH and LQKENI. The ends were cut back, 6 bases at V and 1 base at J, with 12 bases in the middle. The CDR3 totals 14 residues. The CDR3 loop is CASSPGQSQETQYF. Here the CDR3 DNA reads TGTGCCAGCTCGCCCGGACAGTCCCAAGAGACCCAGTACTTC.

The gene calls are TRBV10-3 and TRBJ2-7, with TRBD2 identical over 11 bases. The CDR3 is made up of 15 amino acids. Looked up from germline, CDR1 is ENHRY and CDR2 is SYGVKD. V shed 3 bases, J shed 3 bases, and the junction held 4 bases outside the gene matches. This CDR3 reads CAISEAGTSGYEQYF. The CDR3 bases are TGTGCCATCAGTGAAGCCGGGACTAGCGGCTACGAGCAGTACTTC.

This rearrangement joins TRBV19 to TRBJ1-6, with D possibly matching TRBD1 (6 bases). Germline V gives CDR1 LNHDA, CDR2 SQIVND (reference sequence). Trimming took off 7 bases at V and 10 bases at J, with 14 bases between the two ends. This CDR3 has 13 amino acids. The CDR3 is CASNRQGRSPLHF. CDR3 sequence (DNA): TGTGCCAGTAATCGGCAGGGGAGGTCACCCCTCCACTTT.

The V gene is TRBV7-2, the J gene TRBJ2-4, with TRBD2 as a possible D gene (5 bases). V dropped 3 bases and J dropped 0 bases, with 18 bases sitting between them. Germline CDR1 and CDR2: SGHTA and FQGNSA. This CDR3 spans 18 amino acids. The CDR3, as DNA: TGTGCCAGCAGCTTTTTTTTTAGCGCGGGCGTAGCCAAAAACATTCAGTACTTC. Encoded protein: CASSFFFSAGVAKNIQYF.

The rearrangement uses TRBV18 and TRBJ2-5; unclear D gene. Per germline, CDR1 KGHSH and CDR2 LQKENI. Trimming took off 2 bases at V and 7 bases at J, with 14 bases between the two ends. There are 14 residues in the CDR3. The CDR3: CASSPSDPSGTQYF. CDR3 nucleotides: TGTGCCAGCTCACCATCGGACCCTTCGGGGACCCAGTACTTC.

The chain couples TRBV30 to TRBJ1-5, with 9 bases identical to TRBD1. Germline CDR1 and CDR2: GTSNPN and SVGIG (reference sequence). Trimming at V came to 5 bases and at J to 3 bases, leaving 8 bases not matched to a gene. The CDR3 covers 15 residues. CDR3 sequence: CAWEWGQGFNQPQHF. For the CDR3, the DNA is TGTGCCTGGGAATGGGGACAGGGATTCAATCAGCCCCAGCATTTT.

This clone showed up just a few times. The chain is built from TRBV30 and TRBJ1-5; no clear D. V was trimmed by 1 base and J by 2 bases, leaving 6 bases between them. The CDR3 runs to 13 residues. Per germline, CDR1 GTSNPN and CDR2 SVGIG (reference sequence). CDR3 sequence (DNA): TGTGCCTGGAGTGCAAATGGCAATCAGCCCCAGCATTTT. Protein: CAWSANGNQPQHF.

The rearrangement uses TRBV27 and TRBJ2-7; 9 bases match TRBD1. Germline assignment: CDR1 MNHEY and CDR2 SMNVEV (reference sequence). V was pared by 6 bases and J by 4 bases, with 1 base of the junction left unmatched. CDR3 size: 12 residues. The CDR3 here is CASRDRGYEQYF. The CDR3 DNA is TGTGCCAGCAGGGACAGGGGATACGAGCAGTACTTC.

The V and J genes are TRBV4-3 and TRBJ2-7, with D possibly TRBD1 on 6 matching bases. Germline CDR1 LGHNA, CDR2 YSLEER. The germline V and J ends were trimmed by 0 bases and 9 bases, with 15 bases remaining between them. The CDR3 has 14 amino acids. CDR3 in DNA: TGCGCCAGCAGCCAAGAGGCGGGCGTAGGGGGGCAGTACTTC. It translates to CASSQEAGVGGQYF.

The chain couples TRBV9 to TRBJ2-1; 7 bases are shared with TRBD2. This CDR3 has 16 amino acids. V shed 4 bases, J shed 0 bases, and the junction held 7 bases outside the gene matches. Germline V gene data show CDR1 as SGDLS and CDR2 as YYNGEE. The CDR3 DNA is TGTGCCAGCAGCTTCCGACTAGCCAGCTCCTACAATGAGCAGTTCTTC. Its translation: CASSFRLASSYNEQFF.

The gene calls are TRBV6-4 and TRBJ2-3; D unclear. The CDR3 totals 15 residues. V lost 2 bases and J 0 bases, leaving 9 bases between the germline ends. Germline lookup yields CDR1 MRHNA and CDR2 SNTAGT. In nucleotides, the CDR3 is TGTGCCAGCAGTGACAGGGCCCGAAGCACAGATACGCAGTATTTT. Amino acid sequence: CASSDRARSTDTQYF.